The sequence of this T cell receptor beta chain was determined in a study of cytomegalovirus exposure and HLA in healthy donors listed by TCRdb under 2017. Context from the whole study: In an earlier analysis of 587 of the donors, less than 350 Gb of sequence data and about 110 million unique TCR beta sequences from about 179 million T cells were reported. To predict cytomegalovirus infection status, the study combined high-throughput TCR immunosequencing, statistical association of individual TCRs with disease status, and machine learning. Five DR-DQ haplotypes were treated as single units for association and clustering because of strong linkage in the cohort. Typing coverage differed by locus: A, B, C, DRB1 and DQB1 were typed in about 620-640 donors, DQA1 in 500 to 550, DPA1 in some 570, and DPB1 in about 450. The aim of the study was to test whether cataloging public T cell receptors could identify signatures of past pathogen exposure. All discovery cohort repertoires had been generated using a single sequencing platform. The T cell repertoires of 700 or so subjects were profiled by immunosequencing and related to cytomegalovirus serostatus. A later genetic analysis took genome-wide SNP genotypes for about three fifths of the 666 donors and used that subset as a discovery cohort. Along with the approximately 600-subject first cohort, a separate validation cohort of over a hundred different subjects was used. HLA typing covered class I and class II loci at four-digit resolution. In an earlier analysis of 500 to 650 of the donors, high-throughput TCR beta sequencing was used to judge whether each TCR beta V gene segment behaved as functional or pseudogenic. Across approximately 420 genotyped donors of the cohort, an average of approximately 220,000 unique TCR beta nucleotide sequences per donor were sequenced, and 15% to 20% of those sequences were non-productive. Around 300 gigabases of sequencing data and approximately 85 million unique TCR sequences were included in an early release covering 550 to 800 HLA-typed donors. Donor age, sex, ethnicity and CMV serostatus were compiled together with the repertoire data. To study patterns of TCR occurrence, a later analysis re-analyzed previously published TCR beta repertoires from 550 to 800 donors and added high-resolution HLA genotyping. Among the approximately 400 genotyped donors, roughly 80% belonged to the genetic ancestry cluster associated with self-reported Caucasian donors. Rather than drawing on any new phenotypic data, the later analysis identified candidate immune exposures from TCR beta sequences and the way those sequences occurred across donors. Broad study findings and their caveats: In both the original and validation cohorts, the classifier was reported to diagnose cytomegalovirus status with high specificity and sensitivity. A later analysis found that TCR association rates varied across HLA loci, with DRB1 alleles showing the most associated TCRs and HLA-C alleles the fewest. Immune exposure information for the cohort was limited to CMV serostatus. Three of the identified cytomegalovirus-associated TCR beta chains were confirmed in vitro to be specific for cytomegalovirus antigens. Broadly in line with IMGT annotations, most TCR beta V segments showed up in productive rearrangements about 90% or about 30% of the time in an earlier analysis of around 600 of the donors. Several of the top co-occurrence clusters appeared to be linked to parvovirus B19, influenza, CMV and Epstein-Barr virus, according to a later analysis. Most TCR sequences were seen in very few donors, while some public TCRs were found in many individuals. Because counts were too low, 15 to 20 rarely observed V segments, including chromosome 9 orphons, were excluded from the earlier analysis of 587 of the donors. In a later analysis, HLA-associated TCR beta chains showed more clonal expansion and lower generation probabilities than non-associated chains that were equally common. Linkage disequilibrium might explain the correlated functional status among segregating V segments, but an unknown experimental factor could not be excluded. V-gene and J-gene trimming of TCR beta chains was associated with a missense DCLRE1C variant in a later genetic analysis, and the association was replicated in an independent cohort. In a later analysis, about 17,000 TCR beta sequences were associated with specific HLA alleles at a false discovery rate of 0.05. The authors suggested that the approach could potentially be generalized to other disease states and immunological phenotypes. A group of highly shared sequence variants was considered likely to be a technical artifact of the sequencing pipeline. Assigning TCR associations to individual alleles was difficult when HLA alleles, especially DR and DQ, strongly co-occurred. A further reported finding was that TCR beta sequences accurately predicted the HLA-A and HLA-B alleles for most subjects in the first cohort. This cohort had only TCR beta chains sequenced, and the lack of alpha or paired-chain data limited which features could be detected. Because HLA typing was unavailable for some donors at each locus, only the typed subset was used in association tests. In a later genetic analysis, fewer N-insertions in productive TCRs were reported among donors in an Asian-associated ancestry cluster than the approximately 710-donor mean. The study gave a list of around 170 TCR beta chains associated with cytomegalovirus. In a later analysis, most CMV-associated TCR beta chains were found to appear HLA-restricted, with HLA associations seemingly driven largely by CMV exposure. Because the 87-base-pair reads could not distinguish some IMGT-functional V segments, including TRBV6-2 and TRBV6-3, those segments were excluded. Roughly uniform sequencing depth across donors was assumed in presence/absence analyses, although this assumption may not hold.

Preparation of the library involved the immunoSEQ multiplex PCR assay. A mixture of 60 forward primers for TCR Vbeta segments and 13 reverse primers for TCR Jbeta segments was used in the multiplex PCR. The CDR3 region of rearranged TCR beta genes was amplified from genomic DNA by a multiplex PCR assay. The Illumina HiSeq System was used to sequence the amplified TCR beta libraries as 87-base-pair reads. As for how the authors treated the data: A later analysis counted 65 million to 90 million unique TCR beta chains across the 640 or so repertoires, and some 11 million of these chains were shared by at least two donors. Raw reads were error-corrected and collapsed into unique sequences by a nearest-neighbor algorithm in which closely related sequences were merged to remove PCR and sequencing errors. V, D and J gene segments were assigned by aligning CDR3 sequences to IMGT reference sequences. For a sequence to be retained, at least a six-nucleotide match to both a V gene segment and a J gene segment was required. A rearrangement was called productive if the CDR3 had no stop codons and remained in frame with V and J, and every other rearrangement was called non-productive. CDR3 was defined by IMGT convention, running from the second conserved V-encoded cysteine to the conserved J-encoded phenylalanine. The earlier analysis of fewer than 700 of the donors excluded sequences that lacked an unambiguous match to a single V gene segment. An earlier analysis of fewer than 750 of the donors classified V segments as functional when productive rearrangements were above 56.7% and as segregating when the standard deviation between donors was above 5%. To diagnose cytomegalovirus status from the catalog of TCR beta chain sequences, a statistical classification framework was built. In a later analysis, V and J genes were assigned by comparing TCR nucleotide sequences against IMGT/GENE-DB human TR gene sequences. A later analysis assigned CDR3 sequences and most-parsimonious VDJ recombination scenarios with the TCRdist pipeline. A later analysis defined each TCR beta chain by its CDR3 amino acid sequence plus V-gene family, and excluded reads lacking a unique V-gene family. In a later analysis, around 650 highly shared, low-generation-probability nucleotide sequences were removed to address suspected cross-contamination and a sequencing artifact. In a later analysis, a clonal expansion index for each public chain was calculated from normalized within-repertoire ranks of inferred template counts. In a later analysis, generation probabilities were computed with a VDJ recombination model fitted to out-of-frame rearrangements, and the resulting probabilities were checked against IGoR. In a later analysis, hypergeometric tests were used to score TCR-TCR, TCR-HLA and TCR-CMV co-occurrence, with a repertoire-size bias correction applied to TCR pairs. To estimate false discovery rates, a later analysis permuted the HLA or CMV assignments 20 times. A later analysis grouped co-occurring TCRs with DBSCAN, adding TCRdist sequence similarity when clustering within HLA-allele-positive subsets. Repertoires with fewer than 30,000 or more than 120,000 public chains were left out of co-occurrence clustering, as were about 5 repertoires with anomalous nucleotide sharing. TCRdb took this table from immuneACCESS and kept in-frame rearrangements with V and J called. Such tables lack part of the clones; where checked against another copy, unresolved V genes explain under half of the gap, and the rest is unexplained. The DNA was the basis for D and trimming; V, J and clone size are from that table. The sample includes around 90,000 clones, with roughly 63% observed a single time. The top ten clonotypes cover about 6% of the sample.

The cohort consisted of approximately 690 healthy bone marrow donors. Cohort members were all nominally healthy when sampled, although unrecorded immune exposures were likely present. The donor tested CMV seropositive and was one of the 289 seropositive cohort members. A peripheral blood sample was collected from each donor, and TCR beta sequencing was performed on peripheral blood mononuclear cells. The Qiagen DNeasy Blood Extraction Kit was used to extract genomic DNA from the blood cell samples. Counted from cysteine to phenylalanine, this CDR3 has 14 amino acids. The only DNA kept is the CDR3, 42 bases in frame from the first base. The germline V gene provides CDR1 SQVTM and CDR2 ANQGSEA. Clipping removes 6 bases from V and 1 base from J, with 4 as the unmatched junction base count. About this clone: Its antigen remains undetermined. Base qualities are missing; no much larger clone stands one base away.

The origin of this receptor is a boy between 10 and 17 years old in good health and CMV-seropositive. Sequenced: PBMCs. This sequence uses TRBV29-1 and TRBJ1-5; 9 middle bases align to TRBD1. In nucleotides, the sequence is TGCAGCGTCCTCGACAGGGGGAGCAATCAGCCCCAGCATTTT. Its translation is CSVLDRGSNQPQHF.